This TCR beta chain was documented in a study of T cells in Graves' hyperthyroidism and ophthalmopathy. Ophthalmopathy patients had moderate-to-severe active disease, CAS ≥3, NOSPECS ≥4, and disease duration under 3 months. For the diagnoses, clinical symptoms, serum thyroxine and TRAb, thyroid ultrasound and orbital computed tomography were used. The CDR3 covers 14 residues. V lost 1 base, J lost 5 bases, and 9 bases lay in between. Germline-derived CDR1 and CDR2 are LGHDT and YNNKEL (reference sequence). Amplification yielded TCR beta CDR3 regions, with RNA transcripts as the source. Initially, a first-round RT-PCR of the TCR CDR3 employed the HTBI primer set. Using its own MiXCR run on the multiplex PCR reads, TCRdb lists one record per CDR3 protein. In the table there are hundreds of thousands of distinct CDR3 sequences, about a sixth of which are singletons. This clonotype was found many times.

The sequenced material came from blood. This TCR was sampled from a woman in her forties with Graves' ophthalmopathy. The chain recombines TRBV3-1 with TRBJ2-1; D is unresolved. CDR3: CASSQGVKDNEQFF. The CDR3 DNA reads as TGTGCCAGCAGCCAAGGGGTAAAGGACAATGAGCAGTTCTTC.